Here is one T cell receptor beta chain with its context. Its antigen remains unidentified. This sample was taken from a study of T cell responses to AZD1222 COVID-19 vaccine. The overall study: Doses given second, at about 4 or about 12 weeks, were pooled. The study, taken as a whole, reports: Donors were chiefly white British, with a greater number of females, and clonal diversity was perhaps underestimated. Unmutated variant regions reportedly attract nearly half of all spike-specific TCRs. Distributed over spike, vaccine-associated CD4 TCRs predominated at 160-218 and 743-854.

Only in-frame clones appear in the TCRdb table, and some are missing; sequencing was by immunoSEQ multiplex PCR. The table records about 180,000 clones, around nine tenths of them present only once. J lost 0 bases, V lost 4 bases, and 5 bases had no gene match. This CDR3 is built from 15 residues. CDR1 and CDR2 (germline): MNHEY, SMNVEV (reference sequence). V is TRBV27 and J is TRBJ2-7; 8 bases map to TRBD2. This specimen was peripheral blood, taken on day 0 of AZD1222 vaccination. This TCR came from an adult in good health. The CDR3 spells CASSSSGGASYEQYF. The CDR3 nucleotides read TGTGCCAGCAGTTCGTCCGGGGGGGCCTCCTACGAGCAGTACTTC.